These T cell receptor beta chains were read from a single sample in a study of response to subunit inactivated influenza vaccine. TCRdb re-analysed the RT-PCR reads in MiXCR, keeping a single row per CDR3 protein. The data hold about 150,000 distinct CDR3 sequences, with about 10% observed a single time. Sequencing used CD8+ T cells sorted from PBMCs, obtained less than 30 months after vaccination. These receptors came from a man between 45 and 75 years old who received an inactivated influenza vaccine. The CDR3 runs from the conserved cysteine through the conserved F or W. The order of the fields is D gene, clone size, V gene, J gene, CDR3 protein, CDR3 DNA. A D gene is named only where the DNA matches it firmly. Clone sizes are given selectively: once, few, many, or a class where the clone is expanded.

d_call: .
clone_size: few
v_call: TRBV11-2
j_call: TRBJ1-2
cdr3_aa: CASTSAASGYTF
cdr3_nt: TGTGCCAGCACCTCGGCTGCTAGCGGCTACACCTTC

d_call: TRBD1
clone_size: .
v_call: TRBV27
j_call: TRBJ1-1
cdr3_aa: CASSPRTGGNTEAFF
cdr3_nt: TGTGCCAGCAGTCCCCGGACAGGGGGCAACACTGAAGCTTTCTTT

d_call: .
clone_size: few
v_call: TRBV7-8
j_call: TRBJ2-7
cdr3_aa: CASSSSDRFLYEQYF
cdr3_nt: TGTGCCAGCAGCTCCTCTGACAGGTTTCTCTACGAGCAGTACTTC

d_call: .
clone_size: .
v_call: TRBV6-1
j_call: TRBJ1-2
cdr3_aa: CATLGLRGRGYTF
cdr3_nt: TGTGCCACCCTCGGGTTGCGGGGGAGAGGCTACACCTTC

d_call: .
clone_size: few
v_call: TRBV20-1
j_call: TRBJ2-1
cdr3_aa: CSASGPWGSDYNEQFF
cdr3_nt: TGCAGTGCTAGTGGCCCGTGGGGGAGCGATTACAATGAGCAGTTCTTC

d_call: TRBD2
clone_size: .
v_call: TRBV29-1
j_call: TRBJ2-2
cdr3_aa: CSIRGGTGGDTGELFF
cdr3_nt: TGCAGCATCCGGGGGGGGACGGGAGGTGACACCGGGGAGCTGTTTTTT

d_call: .
clone_size: many
v_call: TRBV29-1
j_call: TRBJ2-1
cdr3_aa: CSVEMGGVHEQFF
cdr3_nt: TGCAGCGTTGAAATGGGCGGGGTTCATGAGCAGTTCTTC

d_call: TRBD2
clone_size: .
v_call: TRBV5-5
j_call: TRBJ2-1
cdr3_aa: CASISLSGGYEQFF
cdr3_nt: TGTGCCAGCATAAGTCTCTCGGGAGGTTATGAGCAGTTCTTC

d_call: .
clone_size: few
v_call: TRBV7-6
j_call: TRBJ1-4
cdr3_aa: CASSLAGVEKLFF
cdr3_nt: TGTGCCAGCAGCTTAGCGGGGGTTGAAAAACTGTTTTTT

d_call: TRBD2
clone_size: many
v_call: TRBV7-8
j_call: TRBJ2-3
cdr3_aa: CASRRTSGPTSTDTQYF
cdr3_nt: TGTGCCAGCAGACGGACTAGCGGGCCTACTAGCACAGATACGCAGTATTTT

d_call: .
clone_size: few
v_call: TRBV7-8
j_call: TRBJ2-1
cdr3_aa: CASSLQGNNEQFF
cdr3_nt: TGTGCCAGCAGCTTACAGGGAAACAATGAGCAGTTCTTC

d_call: TRBD2
clone_size: once
v_call: TRBV4-3
j_call: TRBJ2-5
cdr3_aa: CASSQDWGRGGFETQYF
cdr3_nt: TGCGCCAGCAGCCAAGATTGGGGGCGGGGGGGCTTCGAGACCCAGTACTTC

d_call: .
clone_size: many
v_call: TRBV29-1
j_call: TRBJ2-1
cdr3_aa: CSVELRSSYNEQFF
cdr3_nt: TGCAGCGTTGAATTGCGCAGCTCCTACAATGAGCAGTTCTTC

d_call: TRBD1
clone_size: few
v_call: TRBV4-2
j_call: TRBJ2-7
cdr3_aa: CASSQDHRGWYYEQYF
cdr3_nt: TGTGCCAGCAGCCAAGATCACAGGGGCTGGTACTACGAGCAGTACTTC